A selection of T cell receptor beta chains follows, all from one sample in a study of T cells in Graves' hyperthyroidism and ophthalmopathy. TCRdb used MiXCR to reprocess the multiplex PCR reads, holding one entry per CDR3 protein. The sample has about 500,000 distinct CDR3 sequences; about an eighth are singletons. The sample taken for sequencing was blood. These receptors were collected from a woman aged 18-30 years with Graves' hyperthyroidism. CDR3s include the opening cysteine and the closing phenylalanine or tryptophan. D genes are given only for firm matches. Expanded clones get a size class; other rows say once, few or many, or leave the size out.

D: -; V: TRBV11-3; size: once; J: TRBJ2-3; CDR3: CASSLGEQGADTQYF; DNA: TGTGCCAGCAGCTTGGGGGAACAGGGTGCAGATACGCAGTATTTT
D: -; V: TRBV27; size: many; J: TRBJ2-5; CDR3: CASSFFSQETQYF; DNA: TGTGCCAGCAGTTTTTTCAGCCAAGAGACCCAGTACTTC
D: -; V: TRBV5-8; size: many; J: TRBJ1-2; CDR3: CASSFSWGGDRRYTF; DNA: TGTGCCAGCAGCTTCTCTTGGGGGGGGGATAGGCGCTACACCTTC
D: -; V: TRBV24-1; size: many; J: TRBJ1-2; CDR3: CATSDRAGYEGYTF; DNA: TGTGCCACCAGTGATCGTGCGGGTTATGAAGGCTACACCTTC
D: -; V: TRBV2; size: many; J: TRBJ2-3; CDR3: CASSGADPASTDTQYF; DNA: TGTGCCAGCAGTGGGGCGGACCCTGCTAGCACAGATACGCAGTATTTT
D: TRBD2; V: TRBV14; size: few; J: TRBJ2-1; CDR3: CASSELAGNNEQFF; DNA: TGTGCCAGCAGCGAGTTAGCGGGAAACAATGAGCAGTTCTTC
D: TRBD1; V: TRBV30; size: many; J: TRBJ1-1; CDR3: CAWGITGDVGAFF; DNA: TGTGCCTGGGGAATTACAGGGGACGTAGGAGCTTTCTTT
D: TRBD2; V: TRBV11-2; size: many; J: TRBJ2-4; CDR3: CASSLAGRENIQYF; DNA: TGTGCCAGCAGCTTAGCAGGGAGGGAAAACATTCAGTACTTC
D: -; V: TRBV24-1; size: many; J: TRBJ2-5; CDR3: CATSDLRTGTQYF; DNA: TGTGCCACCAGTGATTTAAGGACTGGGACCCAGTACTTC
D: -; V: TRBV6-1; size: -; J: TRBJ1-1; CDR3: CASSEPPSLQAFF; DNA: TGTGCCAGCAGTGAACCCCCGTCGCTTCAGGCTTTCTTT
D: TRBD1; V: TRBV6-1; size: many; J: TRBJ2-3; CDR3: CASISGRGRTDTQYF; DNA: TGTGCCAGCATTTCGGGCAGGGGGCGCACAGATACGCAGTATTTT
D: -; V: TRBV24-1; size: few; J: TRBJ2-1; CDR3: CATSDFFGAIGEQFF; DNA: TGTGCCACCAGTGATTTCTTCGGGGCGATAGGTGAGCAGTTCTTC
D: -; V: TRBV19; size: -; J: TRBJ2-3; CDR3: CASSIEGETDTQYF; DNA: TGTGCCAGTAGTATAGAAGGAGAGACAGATACGCAGTATTTT
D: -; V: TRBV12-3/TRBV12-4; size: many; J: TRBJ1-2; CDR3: CASSPTHQHGYTF; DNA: TGTGCCAGCAGCCCGACCCATCAGCATGGCTACACCTTC
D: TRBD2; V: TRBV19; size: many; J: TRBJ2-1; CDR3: CASMLGSTSGYNEQFF; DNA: TGTGCCAGTATGCTGGGATCGACTAGCGGATACAATGAGCAGTTCTTC
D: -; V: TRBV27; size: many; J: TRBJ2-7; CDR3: CASSLTSSYEQYF; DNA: TGTGCCAGCAGTTTAACCAGCTCCTACGAGCAGTACTTC